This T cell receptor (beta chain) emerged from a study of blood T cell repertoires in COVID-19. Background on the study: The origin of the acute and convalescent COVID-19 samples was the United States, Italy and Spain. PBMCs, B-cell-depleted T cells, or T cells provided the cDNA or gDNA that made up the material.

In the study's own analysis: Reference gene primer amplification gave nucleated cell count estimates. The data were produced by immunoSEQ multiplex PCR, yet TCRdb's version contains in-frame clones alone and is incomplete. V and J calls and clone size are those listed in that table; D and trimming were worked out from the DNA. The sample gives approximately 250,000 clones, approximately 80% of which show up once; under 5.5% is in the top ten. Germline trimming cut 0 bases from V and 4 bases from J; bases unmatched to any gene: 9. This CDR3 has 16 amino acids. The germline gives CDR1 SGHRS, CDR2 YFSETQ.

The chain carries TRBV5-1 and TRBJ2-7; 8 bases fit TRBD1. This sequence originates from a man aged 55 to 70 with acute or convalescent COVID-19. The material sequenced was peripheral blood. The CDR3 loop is CASSLAAAGGRYEQYF. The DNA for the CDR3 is TGCGCCAGCAGCTTGGCTGCGGCAGGGGGCAGGTACGAGCAGTACTTC.